This TCR beta chain appears in the sequencing data of a study of CD8+ T cells in alopecia areata. Germline V lookup: CDR1 ENHRY, CDR2 SYGVKD. V dropped 3 bases and J dropped 3 bases, with 12 bases sitting between them. The CDR3 length is 15 residues. Peripheral blood, together with lesional scalp punch biopsies, was collected from alopecia areata patients. Investigators sorted PBMCs to obtain both CD4+ and CD8+ T cells. The authors extracted RNA and reverse transcribed it into cDNA as the sequencing template. Repertoires were generated with immunoSEQ multiplex PCR, while TCRdb's copy carries only in-frame clones and drops some. The sample includes roughly 150,000 clones, around 50% of them seen just once.

The chain employs TRBV10-3 and TRBJ1-5; the D is unclear. The sequencing here drew on CD8+ T cells sorted from blood, taken at week 0. This sequence originates from a human donor with alopecia areata. The DNA of the CDR3 is TGTGCCATCAGTGATCGAGACGACAACAATCAGCCCCAGCATTTT. Translation gives CAISDRDDNNQPQHF.